Shown below are 5 T cell receptor beta chains from a single sample sequenced in a study of cytomegalovirus exposure and HLA in healthy donors. The PCR was carried out with 60 Vbeta primers and 13 Jbeta primers. Profiling relied on immunoSEQ multiplex PCR, and the TCRdb table lists in-frame clones only, not all of them. Among 140,000 or so clones listed, over 75% were seen once. The source material was PBMCs. These receptors all stem from a man aged 40-49 years in good health and CMV-seronegative.

The rearrangement links TRBV7-8 to TRBJ2-7, with 8 bases lining up with TRBD2. The length of the CDR3 is 17 residues. The V and J ends lost 2 bases and 0 bases, in that order; junction bases with no gene match: 9. CDR1 SGHVS and CDR2 FQNEAQ come from the germline V gene. The CDR3 loop is CASSLTGRGRSSYEQYF. The CDR3 DNA sequence: TGTGCCAGCAGCTTAACCGGACGCGGGAGGAGCTCCTACGAGCAGTACTTC.

This chain joins TRBV27 and TRBJ2-5; maybe TRBD2 (5 bases). CDR3 length: 13 residues. Germline CDR1 and CDR2: MNHEY and SMNVEV (reference sequence). V lost 1 base and J 4 bases, leaving 7 bases between the germline ends. CDR3 bases: TGTGCCAGCAGTTTATATGAGGGAGAGACCCAGTACTTC. This sequence encodes CASSLYEGETQYF.

J is TRBJ1-2 and V is TRBV19; TRBD1 agrees at 7 bases. Trimming cost V 4 bases and J 2 bases; bases outside gene matches: 7. The germline V gene has CDR1 LNHDA and CDR2 SQIVND (reference sequence). There are 15 residues in the CDR3. The CDR3 loop reads CASSTRTGLNYGYTF. In DNA, the CDR3 is TGTGCCAGTAGTACCCGGACAGGCCTGAACTATGGCTACACCTTC.

The chain uses TRBV28 and TRBJ2-7; 9 bases line up with TRBD1. In germline, CDR1 is MDHEN, CDR2 SYDVKM. Germline trimming cut 6 bases from V and 3 bases from J; bases unmatched to any gene: 3. CDR3 length: 13 residues. The CDR3 coding sequence is TGTGCCAGCAGGACGACAGGGGGCTACGAGCAGTACTTC. Protein sequence: CASRTTGGYEQYF.

The CDR3 here is CSVGGAQRETQYF. The CDR3 DNA reads TGCAGCGTTGGGGGAGCTCAGAGGGAGACCCAGTACTTC. The chain joins TRBV29-1 to TRBJ2-5, with a tentative D call TRBD2 (5 bases). Trimming removed 4 bases at V and 5 bases at J, with 14 bases between. In germline, CDR1 is SQVTM, CDR2 ANQGSEA. The CDR3 covers 13 residues.